This is a list of T cell receptor beta chains from one sample in a study of blood T cell repertoires in COVID-19. Sequencing used immunoSEQ multiplex PCR; TCRdb keeps in-frame clones, though not all of them. The table has around 58,000 clones, approximately 90% seen once. Input material: peripheral blood. The receptors shown here come from a human donor with active COVID-19. The donor label of this sample is uncertain. The CDR3 runs from the conserved cysteine through the conserved F or W. The D gene is left open where the match is weak. Clone size, where shown, is once, few, many, or a class for clones that have expanded.

length: 16; J: TRBJ2-3; V: TRBV9; D: -; size: -; DNA: TGTGCCAGCAGCGTAGCCCCTCGAGGAAGTCCGGATACGCAGTATTTT; CDR3: CASSVAPRGSPDTQYF
length: 14; J: TRBJ2-1; V: TRBV7-2; D: TRBD1; size: -; DNA: TGTGCCAGCAGCGGGGCAGGGGGCTTTGATGAGCAGTTCTTC; CDR3: CASSGAGGFDEQFF
length: 13; J: TRBJ2-7; V: TRBV6-1; D: -; size: -; DNA: TGTGCCAGCAGTGAAATTGGAGAACACGAGCAGTACTTC; CDR3: CASSEIGEHEQYF
length: 15; J: TRBJ2-1; V: TRBV19; D: TRBD2; size: -; DNA: TGTGCCAGTAGTAATTACGGGGGGTCCTACAATGAGCAGTTCTTC; CDR3: CASSNYGGSYNEQFF
length: 12; J: TRBJ1-2; V: TRBV12-3/TRBV12-4; D: -; size: -; DNA: TGTGCCAGCAGTCAAGTCGAGTCCGGCTACACCTTC; CDR3: CASSQVESGYTF
length: 13; J: TRBJ1-1; V: TRBV25-1; D: TRBD1; size: -; DNA: TGTGCCAGCAGTGCACCGGGACAGCCAGAAGCTTTCTTT; CDR3: CASSAPGQPEAFF
length: 14; J: TRBJ2-7; V: TRBV19; D: -; size: -; DNA: TGTGCCAGCCAACGGGCTAGCGCTACTGGCGAGCAGTACTTC; CDR3: CASQRASATGEQYF
length: 14; J: TRBJ1-6; V: TRBV30; D: -; size: few; DNA: TGTGCCTGGAGCTCACCAGGGTGGAAGCCACCCCTCCACTTT; CDR3: CAWSSPGWKPPLHF
length: 16; J: TRBJ1-5; V: TRBV5-1; D: -; size: few; DNA: TGCGCCAGCAGCTTGGGTCCCGGCGGAAGCAATCAGCCCCAGCATTTT; CDR3: CASSLGPGGSNQPQHF
length: 12; J: TRBJ2-5; V: TRBV29-1; D: TRBD1; size: -; DNA: TGCAGCGTTGTTACAGGGGAAGAGACCCAGTACTTC; CDR3: CSVVTGEETQYF
length: 13; J: TRBJ2-7; V: TRBV6-5; D: -; size: once; DNA: TGTGCCAGCAGCCGGGGTCCCTCGGACGAGCAGTACTTC; CDR3: CASSRGPSDEQYF
length: 16; J: TRBJ2-1; V: TRBV7-8; D: TRBD1; size: -; DNA: TGTGCCAGCAGGAGGGACAGGATCCCCTCCTACAATGAGCAGTTCTTC; CDR3: CASRRDRIPSYNEQFF
length: 15; J: TRBJ1-5; V: TRBV4-2; D: -; size: -; DNA: TGTGCCAGCAGCCAAGCCGACGGAGGCAATCAGCCCCAGCATTTT; CDR3: CASSQADGGNQPQHF
length: 15; J: TRBJ1-5; V: TRBV6-6; D: -; size: -; DNA: TGTGCCAGCAGTTACCCCGGAGCTAGCAATCAGCCCCAGCATTTT; CDR3: CASSYPGASNQPQHF
length: 16; J: TRBJ2-1; V: TRBV19; D: TRBD2; size: -; DNA: TGTGCCAGTAGGCGGACTAGCGGGGGGCCCTACAATGAGCAGTTCTTC; CDR3: CASRRTSGGPYNEQFF
length: 14; J: TRBJ2-7; V: TRBV6-5; D: TRBD1; size: -; DNA: TGTGCCAGCAGTAGCGGACAGGGGGCGGGGGAGCAGTACTTC; CDR3: CASSSGQGAGEQYF
length: 14; J: TRBJ1-1; V: TRBV18; D: -; size: -; DNA: TGTGCCAGCTCCCAAGATCAGGGAGGGACTGAAGCTTTCTTT; CDR3: CASSQDQGGTEAFF
length: 13; J: TRBJ1-1; V: TRBV6-5; D: -; size: -; DNA: TGTGCCAGCAGTTACTTGGGGGGCACTGAAGCTTTCTTT; CDR3: CASSYLGGTEAFF
length: 16; J: TRBJ2-6; V: TRBV9; D: -; size: once; DNA: TGTGCCAGCAGCGTAGCAGGTTTCTCTGGGGCCAACGTCCTGACTTTC; CDR3: CASSVAGFSGANVLTF
length: 16; J: TRBJ2-3; V: TRBV5-1; D: TRBD2; size: -; DNA: TGCGCCAGCAGCGATGGGACTAGCTTTGGCATTGATACGCAGTATTTT; CDR3: CASSDGTSFGIDTQYF
length: 16; J: TRBJ2-7; V: TRBV7-6; D: TRBD2; size: -; DNA: TGTGCCAGCAGCTCCCCGGGACTAGCGGGAGCAATCGAGCAGTACTTC; CDR3: CASSSPGLAGAIEQYF
length: 14; J: TRBJ2-1; V: TRBV11-3; D: -; size: -; DNA: TGTGCCAGCAACCCCGGGGGAACCTACAATGAGCAGTTCTTC; CDR3: CASNPGGTYNEQFF
length: 15; J: TRBJ2-5; V: TRBV4-3; D: -; size: -; DNA: TGCGCCAGCAGCCAAGATACGGGACAACAAGAGACCCAGTACTTC; CDR3: CASSQDTGQQETQYF